These 32 T cell receptor beta chains originate from one sample sequenced in a study of blood T cell repertoires in COVID-19. The protocol was immunoSEQ multiplex PCR, while the TCRdb copy is restricted to in-frame clones and leaves out a portion. The data hold about 140,000 clones, with around 90% observed a single time. Sequenced material: peripheral blood. Every receptor here comes from a man aged 55 to 70 with active or convalescent COVID-19.

This clone showed up just once. The chain combines TRBV7-9 with TRBJ2-1, with D possibly TRBD2 on 5 matching bases. The CDR3 has 13 residues. Trimming shortened V by 0 bases and J by 5 bases, and 5 bases separated the two germline ends. CDR1 and CDR2 (germline): SEHNR, FQNEAQ (reference sequence). In nucleotides, the CDR3 is TGTGCCAGCAGCTTAGCGGGAGACAATGAGCAGTTCTTC. Translation: CASSLAGDNEQFF.

DNA of the CDR3: TGTGCCAGCAGCCCCAGCCTAGCGGGGTCCTACGAGCAGTACTTC. This codes for CASSPSLAGSYEQYF. The chain couples TRBV3-1 (or the pseudogene TRBV3-2) to TRBJ2-7, with TRBD2 matching over 9 bases. Germline V gene sequence: CDR1 LGHDT, CDR2 YNNKEL (reference sequence). V was pared by 4 bases and J by 1 base, with 5 bases of the junction left unmatched. The CDR3 has 15 amino acids.

This chain connects TRBV7-3 to TRBJ1-2; 7 bases match TRBD1. CDR3 length: 15 amino acids. Per germline, CDR1 SGHTA and CDR2 FQGTGA. V dropped 5 bases and J dropped 1; count of bases not matched to a gene: 7. CDR3 DNA: TGTGCCAGCAGCCCAACAGGGGCAGTTAACTATGGCTACACCTTC. Its protein is CASSPTGAVNYGYTF.

The chain links TRBV11-3 to TRBJ1-1; D is ambiguous. The V end lost 5 bases, the J end lost 5 bases, and 21 bases lay between the germline ends. Germline CDR1 and CDR2: SGHNT and YENEEA. This CDR3 is 16 amino acids long. In DNA form, the CDR3 reads TGTGCCAGCAGCCATACCACCTTCGCCAGACTTACTGAAGCTTTCTTT. Its translation is CASSHTTFARLTEAFF. The variable domain in full, completed from reference TRBV11-3 and TRBJ1-1, reads EAGVVQSPRYKIIEKKQPVAFWCNPISGHNTLYWYLQNLGQGPELLIRYENEEAVDDSQLPKDRFSAERLKGVDSTLKIQPAELGDSAVYLCASSHTTFARLTEAFFGQGTRLTVV.

This rearrangement joins TRBV6-2 or TRBV6-3 to TRBJ2-7; possibly TRBD2 for D (5 bases). Trimming cost V 5 bases and J 4 bases, with 15 bases left between them. Per germline, CDR1 MNHEY and CDR2 SVGEGT. CDR3 length: 14 residues. The CDR3 spells CASSPQVGVYEQYF. The CDR3 nucleotides are TGTGCCAGCAGTCCCCAAGTGGGAGTGTACGAGCAGTACTTC.

This rearrangement joins TRBV6-5 to TRBJ2-7, with 9 bases that match TRBD1. The junction had 6 bases not matched to a gene; V was cut back by 7 bases and J by 2 bases. The CDR3 is 14 amino acids. In germline, CDR1 is MNHEY, CDR2 SVGAGI. The CDR3 coding sequence is TGTGCCAGCAAAACAGGGGGCGCGGCCTACGAGCAGTACTTC. This translates into CASKTGGAAYEQYF.

This clone was counted a single time. The chain joins TRBV9 to TRBJ1-4, with D unclear. Germline V gene data show CDR1 as SGDLS and CDR2 as YYNGEE. The CDR3 contains 14 residues. V was clipped by 4 bases and J by 7 bases, with 14 bases between them. The CDR3 DNA reads as TGTGCCAGCAGCCGAGGAGGAGAACGTGAAAAACTGTTTTTT. Translation gives CASSRGGEREKLFF.

V gene TRBV2 combines with J gene TRBJ2-3; tentative D call: TRBD2 (6 bases). The CDR3 is 15 amino acids. Trimming took off 6 bases at V and 1 base at J, with 14 bases between the two ends. Germline V gives CDR1 SNHLY, CDR2 FYNNEI. The CDR3 DNA follows: TGTGCCAGCAGGGGCAGGCGGGGCCGCACAGATACGCAGTATTTT. It encodes CASRGRRGRTDTQYF.

The chain joins TRBV29-1 to TRBJ2-7; 12 bases are shared with TRBD2. This CDR3 contains 14 residues. In germline, CDR1 is SQVTM, CDR2 ANQGSEA. The V gene end was trimmed by 6 bases and the J gene end by 5 bases; junction bases not matched to a gene: 8. The CDR3 bases are TGCAGCGTAGTGACTAGCGGGAGTCGCGACGAGCAGTACTTC. Translation: CSVVTSGSRDEQYF.

V usage is TRBV19 and J usage is TRBJ2-1, with 7 bases fitting TRBD2. The CDR3 covers 13 residues. Germline V lookup: CDR1 LNHDA, CDR2 SQIVND (reference sequence). The V and J ends lost 5 bases and 14 bases, in that order; junction bases with no gene match: 12. The CDR3: CASSVTYGGSKFF. CDR3 nucleotide sequence: TGTGCCAGTAGTGTAACTTATGGCGGGAGTAAGTTCTTC.

V gene TRBV19 combines with J gene TRBJ1-5; 9 bases map to TRBD1. The CDR3 has 13 residues. V gave up 10 bases and J gave up 4 bases; unmatched junction bases: 5. Per germline, CDR1 LNHDA and CDR2 SQIVND (reference sequence). The CDR3 protein is CATRDRDNQPQHF. In DNA form, the CDR3 reads TGTGCCACCAGGGACAGGGATAATCAGCCCCAGCATTTT.

The chain joins TRBV14 to TRBJ2-7, with D possibly TRBD1 on 6 matching bases. The V and J ends lost 5 bases and 0 bases respectively, with 14 bases between them. The germline V gene encodes CDR1 SGHDN and CDR2 FVKESK. CDR3 size: 15 residues. CDR3: CASSEGRQASYEQYF. CDR3 coding DNA: TGTGCCAGCAGCGAGGGCCGACAGGCCTCCTACGAGCAGTACTTC.

The chain couples TRBV11-1 to TRBJ1-2; D gene ambiguous. The germline V gene encodes CDR1 SGHAT and CDR2 FQDESV (reference sequence). The CDR3 totals 12 residues. Trimming left V 1 base short and J 7 bases short, with 7 bases between. The CDR3 nucleotides are TGTGCCAGCAGCTTAGTTCACGGTGGCTACACCTTC. Amino acid sequence: CASSLVHGGYTF.

Only one count was recorded for this clone. The rearrangement uses TRBV6-6 and TRBJ1-1, with 11 positions matching TRBD1. Germline CDR1 MNHNY, CDR2 SVGAGI (reference sequence). This CDR3 has 14 amino acids. J lost 4 bases, V lost 4 bases, and 2 bases had no gene match. CDR3 in DNA: TGTGCCAGCAGTTTAGGGACAGGGGGCACTGAAGCTTTCTTT. Its protein is CASSLGTGGTEAFF.

This clone was counted between two and nine times. The genes are TRBV2 and TRBJ2-7, with TRBD2 identical over 8 bases. Germline CDR1 is SNHLY and CDR2 is FYNNEI. The trim removed 2 bases at V and 3 bases at J, leaving 3 bases unmatched. The CDR3 runs 14 residues. CDR3: CASSEKAGDYEQYF. In nucleotides, the CDR3 is TGTGCCAGCAGTGAAAAAGCGGGAGACTACGAGCAGTACTTC. The complete variable domain, with remaining parts taken from reference TRBV2 and TRBJ2-7, reads EPEVTQTPSHQVTQMGQEVILRCVPISNHLYFYWYRQILGQKVEFLVSFYNNEISEKSEIFDDQFSVERPDGSNFTLKIRSTKLEDSAMYFCASSEKAGDYEQYFGPGTRLTVT.

This clone has only one observation. One end of the junction fails to match germline, which may point to a read error. Other nucleotide sequences in the sample specify the same CDR3. The gene calls are TRBV5-1 and TRBJ2-4, with TRBD2 matching 9 bases. The CDR3 extends over 14 amino acids. In germline, CDR1 is SGHRS, CDR2 YFSETQ. DNA for the CDR3: TGCGCCAGCAGCTCCGGGACTAGCCTAAACATCCAGTACTTC. Residues: CASSSGTSLNIQYF.

Notes on this clone: Other DNA sequences in this sample translate to the same CDR3. The chain has TRBV6-2 or TRBV6-3 and TRBJ2-7, with 7 bases that match TRBD1. Germline loops: CDR1 MNHEY, CDR2 SVGEGT. This CDR3 contains 12 residues. V shed 5 bases, J shed 3 bases, and the junction held 1 base outside the gene matches. The CDR3 here is CASSRTGYEQYF. CDR3 bases: TGTGCCAGCAGTAGGACAGGCTACGAGCAGTACTTC.

The chain links TRBV9 to TRBJ2-7; D may be TRBD2 (6 bases). The V end lost 1 base, the J end lost 6 bases, and 11 bases lay between the germline ends. CDR1 SGDLS and CDR2 YYNGEE come from the germline V gene. This CDR3 spans 13 amino acids. The CDR3 region has the DNA TGTGCCAGCAGCGTAACTAGCCCCTCCGAGCAGTACTTC. This encodes CASSVTSPSEQYF.

The CDR3 DNA follows: TGTGCCAGCAGCGCGGGAGTTGAGCAGTTCTTC. Translation: CASSAGVEQFF. V and J are TRBV5-6 and TRBJ2-1; TRBD2 agrees at 7 bases. Trimming at V came to 4 bases and at J to 9 bases, leaving 1 base not matched to a gene. Per the germline V gene, CDR1 is SGHDT and CDR2 is YYEEEE. The CDR3 spans 11 residues.

The chain couples TRBV5-4 to TRBJ2-6; a weak D match, TRBD2 (7 bases). From germline, CDR1 is SGHNT and CDR2 YYREEE (reference sequence). V shed 5 bases and J shed 4 bases, with 19 bases lying between them. The CDR3 sequence is 17 residues long. CDR3: CASRSFGGGTGANVLTF. CDR3 nucleotide sequence: TGTGCCAGCAGGAGCTTTGGGGGGGGGACAGGGGCCAACGTCCTGACTTTC. Together with reference TRBV5-4 and TRBJ2-6, the CDR3 gives the full variable domain: ETGVTQSPTHLIKTRGQQVTLRCSSQSGHNTVSWYQQALGQGPQFIFQYYREEENGRGNFPPRFSGLQFPNYSSELNVNALELDDSALYLCASRSFGGGTGANVLTFGAGSRLTVL.

The chain has TRBV13 and TRBJ2-5; 9 bases align to TRBD1. Germline trimming cut 4 bases from V and 5 bases from J; bases unmatched to any gene: 5. CDR3 length: 14 residues. CDR1 PRHDT and CDR2 FYEKMQ come from the germline V gene (reference sequence). CDR3 sequence: CASSSGQGGETQYF. The CDR3 nucleotides read TGTGCCAGCAGCTCGGGACAGGGAGGGGAGACCCAGTACTTC. Based on the CDR3 plus reference TRBV13 and TRBJ2-5, the full variable domain is AAGVIQSPRHLIKEKRETATLKCYPIPRHDTVYWYQQGPGQDPQFLISFYEKMQSDKGSIPDRFSAQQFSDYHSELNMSSLELGDSALYFCASSSGQGGETQYFGPGTRLLVL.

The CDR3 protein is CASSEVGRGLAGWSSYNEQFF. The CDR3 bases are TGTGCCAGCAGCGAAGTGGGGAGGGGGCTAGCGGGTTGGAGCTCCTACAATGAGCAGTTCTTC. The chain joins TRBV7-6 to TRBJ2-1, with D possibly matching TRBD2 (8 bases). The CDR3 sequence is 21 residues long. V lost 5 bases and J 0 bases, leaving 29 bases between the germline ends. In germline, CDR1 is SGHVS, CDR2 FNYEAQ.

This clone was seen a handful of times. The chain combines TRBV7-2 with TRBJ1-5; D possibly corresponds to TRBD1 (6 bases). The CDR3 is made up of 15 amino acids. The V gene lost 1 base and the J gene lost 0 bases, with 7 bases spanning the gap. Germline CDR1 SGHTA, CDR2 FQGNSA. The CDR3 protein is CASSLGQASNQPQHF. The CDR3 DNA reads TGTGCCAGCAGCTTAGGACAGGCTAGCAATCAGCCCCAGCATTTT.

In DNA, the CDR3 is TGTGCCAGCTCACCAGCGGAGGGGAATCAGCCCCAGCATTTT. Its protein product is CASSPAEGNQPQHF. The chain uses TRBV18 and TRBJ1-5; the D gene is possibly TRBD1 (5 bases). Germline loops: CDR1 KGHSH, CDR2 LQKENI. The V end lost 2 bases, the J end lost 4 bases, and 9 bases lay between the germline ends. CDR3 length: 14 amino acids.

The chain couples TRBV30 to TRBJ2-5; 11 positions match TRBD2. The CDR3 runs 14 residues. J lost 4 bases, V lost 5 bases, and 6 bases had no gene match. Looked up from germline, CDR1 is GTSNPN and CDR2 is SVGIG (reference sequence). CDR3 region: CAWGYSGRAETQYF. In nucleotides, the CDR3 is TGTGCCTGGGGCTATAGCGGGAGGGCAGAGACCCAGTACTTC.

V and J are TRBV15 and TRBJ1-1; 8 bases align to TRBD1. The germline V gene has CDR1 LNHNV and CDR2 YYDKDF (reference sequence). V lost 1 base and J lost 3; bases outside the gene matches: 10. The CDR3 consists of 17 residues. The chain's CDR3 is CATSRGRGRVKDTEAFF. CDR3 sequence (DNA): TGTGCCACCAGCAGAGGCAGGGGGCGGGTAAAAGACACTGAAGCTTTCTTT.

This clone has just a few counts. V gene TRBV11-2 combines with J gene TRBJ1-2; D remains unclear. V lost 0 bases and J 2 bases, leaving 4 bases between the germline ends. This CDR3 comprises 13 residues. Germline assignment: CDR1 SGHAT and CDR2 FQNNGV. The CDR3 protein is CASSLDLNYGYTF. In DNA form, the CDR3 reads TGTGCCAGCAGCTTAGATTTAAACTATGGCTACACCTTC.

The gene calls are TRBV7-2 and TRBJ2-1, with D uncertain. V was clipped by 3 bases and J by 9 bases, with 9 bases between them. Germline loops: CDR1 SGHTA, CDR2 FQGNSA. The CDR3 is 12 amino acids. The DNA of the CDR3 is TGTGCCAGCAGCTTCTCGACTGGTGAGCAGTTCTTC. Translated: CASSFSTGEQFF.

CDR3 sequence: CASSLVRGTNTEAFF. The CDR3 DNA is TGTGCCAGCAGTTTGGTGAGGGGGACAAACACTGAAGCTTTCTTT. The chain is built from TRBV6-5 and TRBJ1-1; tentative D call: TRBD1 (6 bases). This CDR3 has 15 amino acids. Trimming left V 4 bases short and J 2 bases short, with 14 bases between. The germline V gene has CDR1 MNHEY and CDR2 SVGAGI.

The J gene is TRBJ1-5, the V gene TRBV28; TRBD1 is a possible D gene (6 bases). V lost 1 base, J lost 6 bases, and 13 bases lay in between. Looked up from germline, CDR1 is MDHEN and CDR2 is SYDVKM. There are 15 residues in the CDR3. CDR3 nucleotides: TGTGCCAGCAGTTTATCGGCAGGGGTAATTCAGCCCCAGCATTTT. It translates to CASSLSAGVIQPQHF.

The chain links TRBV6-6 to TRBJ2-7, with D perhaps TRBD2 (5 bases). The germline gives CDR1 MNHNY, CDR2 SVGAGI (reference sequence). This CDR3 is built from 12 residues. V was pared by 8 bases and J by 7 bases, with 15 bases between. The CDR3 protein is CASSSRGVEQYF. The CDR3 DNA sequence: TGTGCCAGCTCCTCCCGGGGAGTTGAGCAGTACTTC.

This rearrangement joins TRBV6-5 to TRBJ1-2; 7 nucleotides agree with TRBD1. CDR1 and CDR2 (germline): MNHEY, SVGAGI. Unmatched junction bases numbered 11, after V lost 6 bases and J lost 4 bases. This CDR3 contains 15 residues. CDR3 nucleotides: TGTGCCAGCAGGTCAACAGGGGTGAGGCGCTATGGCTACACCTTC. Translation: CASRSTGVRRYGYTF.